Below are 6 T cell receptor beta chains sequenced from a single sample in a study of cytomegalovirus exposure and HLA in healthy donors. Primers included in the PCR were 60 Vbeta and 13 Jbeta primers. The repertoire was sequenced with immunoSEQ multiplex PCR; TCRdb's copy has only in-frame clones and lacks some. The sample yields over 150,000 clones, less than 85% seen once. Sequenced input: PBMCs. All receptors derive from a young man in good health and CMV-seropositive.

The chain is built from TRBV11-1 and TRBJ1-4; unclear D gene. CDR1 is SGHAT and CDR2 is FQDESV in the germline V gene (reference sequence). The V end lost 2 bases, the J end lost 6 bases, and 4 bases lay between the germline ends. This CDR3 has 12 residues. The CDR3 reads CASSLQDEKLFF. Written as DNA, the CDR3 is TGTGCCAGCAGCTTACAGGATGAAAAACTGTTTTTT.

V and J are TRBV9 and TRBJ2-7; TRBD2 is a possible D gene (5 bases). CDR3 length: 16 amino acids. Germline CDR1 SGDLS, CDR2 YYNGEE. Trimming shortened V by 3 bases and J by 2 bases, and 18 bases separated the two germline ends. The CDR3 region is CASSAPRGDNTYEQYF. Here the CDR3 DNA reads TGTGCCAGCAGCGCACCCCGGGGTGACAATACCTACGAGCAGTACTTC. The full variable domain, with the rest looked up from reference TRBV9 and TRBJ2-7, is DSGVTQTPKHLITATGQRVTLRCSPRSGDLSVYWYQQSLDQGLQFLIQYYNGEERAKGNILERFSAQQFPDLHSELNLSSLELGDSALYFCASSAPRGDNTYEQYFGPGTRLTVT.

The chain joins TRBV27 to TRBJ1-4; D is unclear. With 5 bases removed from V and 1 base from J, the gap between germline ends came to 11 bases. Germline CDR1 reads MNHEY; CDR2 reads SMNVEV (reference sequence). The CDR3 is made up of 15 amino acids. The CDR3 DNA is TGTGCCAGCAGTATCGAGGGTCTAACTAATGAAAAACTGTTTTTT. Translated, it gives CASSIEGLTNEKLFF.

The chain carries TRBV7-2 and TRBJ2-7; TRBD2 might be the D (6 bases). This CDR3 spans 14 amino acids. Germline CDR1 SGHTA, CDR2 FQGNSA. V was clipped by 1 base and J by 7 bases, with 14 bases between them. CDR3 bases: TGTGCCAGCAGCTTAGTTCAAAACGGGGGAGAGCAGTACTTC. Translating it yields CASSLVQNGGEQYF. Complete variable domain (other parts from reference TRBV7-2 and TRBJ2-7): GAGVSQSPSNKVTEKGKDVELRCDPISGHTALYWYRQSLGQGLEFLIYFQGNSAPDKSGLPSDRFSAERTGGSVSTLTIQRTQQEDSAVYLCASSLVQNGGEQYFGPGTRLTVT.

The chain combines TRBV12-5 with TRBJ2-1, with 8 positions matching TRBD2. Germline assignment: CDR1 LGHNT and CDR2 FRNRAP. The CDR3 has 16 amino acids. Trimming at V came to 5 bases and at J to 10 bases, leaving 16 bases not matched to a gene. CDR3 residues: CASGDPGGVAGDEQFF. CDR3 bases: TGTGCTAGTGGTGACCCGGGGGGGGTTGCGGGAGACGAGCAGTTCTTC.

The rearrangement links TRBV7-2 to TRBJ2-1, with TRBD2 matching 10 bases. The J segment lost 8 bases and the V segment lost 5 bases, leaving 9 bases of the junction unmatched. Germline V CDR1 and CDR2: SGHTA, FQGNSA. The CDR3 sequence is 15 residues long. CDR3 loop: CASSPGTSVPDEQFF. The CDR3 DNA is TGTGCCAGCAGCCCCGGGACTAGCGTTCCCGATGAGCAGTTCTTC.